These 11 T cell receptor beta chains originate from one sample sequenced in a study. TCRdb reprocessed the reads via MiXCR and lists one record per CDR3 protein. This table lists about 60 distinct CDR3 sequences. The sample was CD8+ T cells (not recorded whether cultured). The receptors were sampled from a male donor.

This clonotype turned up a few times. A much larger clone differs by one base, so this may be a read error. This rearrangement joins TRBV12-3 or TRBV12-4 to TRBJ1-2; unclear D gene. The CDR3 totals 11 residues. The CDR3 nucleotides read TGTGCCAGCGCTAAGGGCTATGGCTACGCCTTC. Protein product: CASAKGYGYAF.

By sample share, this clonotype is hyperexpanded. V gene TRBV7-9 combines with J gene TRBJ2-3; D gene uncertain. Trimming removed 4 bases from V and 4 bases from J, with 18 bases in between. CDR3 length: 16 residues. CDR1 and CDR2 (germline): SEHNR, FQNEAQ (reference sequence). CDR3 protein: CASSWGSEVVADTQYF. The CDR3 DNA is TGTGCCAGCAGCTGGGGATCAGAGGTGGTTGCAGATACGCAGTATTTT.

This clonotype has a handful of counts. The CDR3 reads CASSIGHNEQFF. CDR3 nucleotides: TGTGCCAGTAGTATCGGACACAATGAGCAGTTCTTC. This chain joins TRBV19 and TRBJ2-1, with D unclear. V gave up 3 bases and J gave up 5 bases, with 5 bases separating them. The germline gives CDR1 LNHDA, CDR2 SQIVND (reference sequence). The CDR3 spans 12 residues. Full variable domain (rest looked up from reference TRBV19 and TRBJ2-1): DGGITQSPKYLFRKEGQNVTLSCEQNLNHDAMYWYRQDPGQGLRLIYYSQIVNDFQKGDIAEGYSVSREKKESFPLTVTSAQKNPTAFYLCASSIGHNEQFFGPGTRLTVL.

This clonotype was recorded only once. A single base separates this from a much larger clone, so it may be a read error. The chain recombines TRBV4-1 with TRBJ1-3; possibly TRBD1 for D (5 bases). From germline, CDR1 is MGHRA and CDR2 YSYEKL. There are 16 residues in the CDR3. Here the CDR3 reads CASSHGTAGSGNIIYF. CDR3 nucleotides: TGCGCCAGCAGCCACGGGACGGCGGGCTCTGGAAACATCATATATTTT.

This chain joins TRBV4-1 and TRBJ2-2; 9 nucleotides agree with TRBD1. Unmatched junction bases numbered 10, after V lost 2 bases and J lost 6 bases. The CDR3 has 17 residues. Germline V gives CDR1 MGHRA, CDR2 YSYEKL. The CDR3 loop reads CASSQKDGTGLAGELFF. The CDR3 DNA reads as TGCGCCAGCAGCCAAAAGGACGGGACAGGGTTGGCCGGGGAGCTGTTTTTT.

Notes on this clonotype: A much larger clonotype is one base distant, so this may be a read error. This chain links TRBV27 with TRBJ1-2; D might be TRBD1 (5 bases). Germline V CDR1 and CDR2: MNHEY, SMNVEV (reference sequence). The CDR3 consists of 13 residues. The CDR3 nucleotides are TGTGCCGGCAGTTTAGGGGCCGGGATCGGCTACACCTTC. It encodes CAGSLGAGIGYTF.

Judged by abundance, this clonotype is hyperexpanded. The chain is built from TRBV20-1 and TRBJ2-7, with 9 bases lining up with TRBD1. With V trimmed by 1 base and J by 5 bases, 6 bases remained unmatched. The CDR3 loop spans 14 amino acids. Germline V gives CDR1 DFQATT, CDR2 SNEGSKA (reference sequence). The CDR3 region is CSARGQQGAHEQYF. CDR3 nucleotides: TGCAGTGCTAGAGGGCAACAGGGGGCCCACGAGCAGTACTTC.

In its sample, this clonotype ranks as hyperexpanded. J is TRBJ1-5 and V is TRBV9, with a possible D match to TRBD1 (5 bases). This CDR3 spans 15 amino acids. Between the trimmed V and J ends, which lost 9 bases and 4 bases, there was a span of 20 bases. The V gene's germline CDR1 is SGDLS and CDR2 YYNGEE. CDR3 loop: CAIPGRGTANQPQHF. The DNA for the CDR3 is TGTGCCATCCCGGGCCGGGGGACTGCTAATCAGCCCCAGCATTTT.

Concerning this clonotype itself: A read error is likely, as this CDR3 ends without the conserved phenylalanine or tryptophan. The DNA is left out, because the CDR3 cannot be placed on it with certainty; the CDR3 is given as TCRdb lists it. The gene calls are TRBV29-1 and TRBJ1-1. The CDR3 numbers 11 amino acids, ends counted. Germline V gene sequence: CDR1 SQVTM, CDR2 ANQGSEA. The CDR3 reads CSVDGDSVAFG.

By proportion, this clonotype is hyperexpanded. The J gene is TRBJ1-1, the V gene TRBV6-2 or TRBV6-3; D remains ambiguous. This CDR3 spans 15 amino acids. Germline assignment: CDR1 MNHEY and CDR2 SVGEGT. Trimming took off 6 bases at V and 6 bases at J, with 20 bases between the two ends. CDR3 in amino acids: CASSTVDPMLSEAFF. DNA for the CDR3: TGTGCCAGCAGCACGGTTGACCCCATGTTATCTGAAGCTTTCTTT.

Comment on this clonotype: Germline and junction disagree at one end, which may indicate a read error. The V and J genes are TRBV6-5 and TRBJ1-1, with 9 bases that match TRBD1. This CDR3 contains 15 residues. Germline V lookup: CDR1 MNHEY, CDR2 SVGAGI. The CDR3 sequence is CASSTGQGMDTEALF. In nucleotides, the CDR3 is TGTGCCAGCAGCACGGGACAGGGCATGGACACTGAAGCTTTATTT.